The 30 T cell receptor beta chains below were found in one sample sequenced in a study of blood T cell repertoires in COVID-19. Only in-frame clones appear in the TCRdb table, and some are missing; sequencing was by immunoSEQ multiplex PCR. Of approximately 180,000 clones listed, over 75% are singletons. The sequenced material came from peripheral blood. The receptors were sampled from a man in his fifties or sixties with acute or convalescent COVID-19.

J is TRBJ2-7 and V is TRBV6-5; 7 positions agree with TRBD1. CDR1 is MNHEY and CDR2 is SVGAGI in the germline V gene. This CDR3 has 15 residues. The junction had 12 bases not matched to a gene; V was cut back by 7 bases and J by 3 bases. Here the CDR3 reads CASTKGDSGLYEQYF. The CDR3 DNA reads as TGTGCCAGCACCAAGGGGGACAGCGGACTCTACGAGCAGTACTTC.

The V and J genes are TRBV11-1 and TRBJ2-7; D gene uncertain. Germline V gene data show CDR1 as SGHAT and CDR2 as FQDESV (reference sequence). This CDR3 is 14 amino acids long. V was pared by 4 bases and J by 0 bases, with 10 bases between. CDR3 DNA: TGTGCCAGCAGCTCCCCTGAAGCCTCCTACGAGCAGTACTTC. Protein product: CASSSPEASYEQYF.

The V call is TRBV5-4, the J call TRBJ1-6, with a weak D call TRBD1 (6 bases). CDR3 length: 15 residues. The V end was cut by 0 bases, the J end by 7 bases, with 11 bases between. Germline CDR1 is SGHNT and CDR2 is YYREEE (reference sequence). Here the CDR3 reads CASSLGDILNSPLHF. The DNA of the CDR3 is TGTGCCAGCAGCTTGGGGGACATTCTGAATTCACCCCTCCACTTT.

The chain uses TRBV5-1 and TRBJ2-1; 8 bases line up with TRBD1. CDR3 size: 15 residues. Losses at the gene ends were 3 bases for V and 4 bases for J; bases not matched to a gene: 6. Germline V gene sequence: CDR1 SGHRS, CDR2 YFSETQ. The CDR3 nucleotides are TGCGCCAGCAGCTGGGGGACAGGACCTTACAATGAGCAGTTCTTC. Translated: CASSWGTGPYNEQFF. Full variable domain (outside the CDR3, taken from reference TRBV5-1 and TRBJ2-1): KAGVTQTPRYLIKTRGQQVTLSCSPISGHRSVSWYQQTPGQGLQFLFEYFSETQRNKGNFPGRFSGRQFSNSRSEMNVSTLELGDSALYLCASSWGTGPYNEQFFGPGTRLTVL.

The chain is built from TRBV21-1 and TRBJ2-7; TRBD2 is taken as the D call from the table, unchecked against the DNA. TRBV21-1 constitutes a pseudogene. The CDR3 consists of 14 residues. Here the CDR3 reads CASSSDLPPYEQYF. CDR3 in DNA: TGTGCCAGCAGCTCAGACTTGCCTCCCTACGAGCAGTACTTC.

The chain is built from TRBV27 and TRBJ2-7; maybe TRBD1 (6 bases). V was clipped by 7 bases and J by 2 bases, with 15 bases between them. Germline CDR1 is MNHEY and CDR2 is SMNVEV (reference sequence). CDR3 length: 14 residues. The CDR3 DNA reads TGTGCCAGCAAAGTGACAGGTTTAACCTACGAGCAGTACTTC. It codes for CASKVTGLTYEQYF.

V gene TRBV7-2 combines with J gene TRBJ2-3; tentatively, D is TRBD2 (5 bases). This CDR3 has 16 residues. V lost 1 base to trimming and J lost 0 bases, with 11 bases between them. Per the germline V gene, CDR1 is SGHTA and CDR2 is FQGNSA. The CDR3 DNA sequence: TGTGCCAGCAGCTTAGTTACCGGACTTAGCACAGATACGCAGTATTTT. Translated: CASSLVTGLSTDTQYF.

The chain combines TRBV10-3 with TRBJ2-3, with no clear D. Germline loops: CDR1 ENHRY, CDR2 SYGVKD. Trimming removed 6 bases from V and 0 bases from J, with 4 bases in between. This CDR3 is 12 amino acids long. This CDR3 reads CAIRSSTDTQYF. In DNA, the CDR3 is TGTGCCATCAGGAGCAGCACAGATACGCAGTATTTT.

The table lists this clone with a count of one. This chain joins TRBV28 and TRBJ2-1; D is ambiguous. The CDR3 sequence is 15 residues long. Germline V lookup: CDR1 MDHEN, CDR2 SYDVKM. The V and J ends lost 7 bases and 8 bases respectively, with 21 bases between them. CDR3 region: CASNRLPTETYEQFF. CDR3 in DNA: TGTGCCAGCAATCGACTCCCGACCGAAACCTATGAGCAGTTCTTC.

The chain is built from TRBV5-1 and TRBJ2-1, with TRBD1 matching 9 bases. V lost 2 bases, J lost 10 bases, and 13 bases stayed unmatched. The germline V gene encodes CDR1 SGHRS and CDR2 YFSETQ. CDR3 length: 16 residues. The CDR3 bases are TGCGCCAGCAGCTTTTCGGATTGGACAGGGGTAAGGGAGCAGTTCTTC. Translation: CASSFSDWTGVREQFF.

Only one count was recorded for this clone. The chain couples TRBV3-1 (or the pseudogene TRBV3-2) to TRBJ1-2; D may be TRBD1 (5 bases). The CDR3 loop spans 12 amino acids. CDR1 and CDR2 from the germline V gene are LGHDT and YNNKEL (reference sequence). V was shortened by 3 bases and J by 7 bases, with 9 bases between the two germline ends. The CDR3 spells CASSQGGFGYTF. The CDR3 DNA follows: TGTGCCAGCAGCCAGGGGGGATTTGGCTACACCTTC.

The V and J genes are TRBV28 and TRBJ1-3, with no clear D. The CDR3 runs to 13 residues. Trimming took off 5 bases at V and 2 bases at J, with 7 bases between the two ends. Germline V gene sequence: CDR1 MDHEN, CDR2 SYDVKM. This CDR3 reads CASSPSTGNTIYF. In DNA, the CDR3 is TGTGCCAGCAGTCCCTCTACTGGAAACACCATATATTTT. The entire variable domain, with the rest obtained from reference TRBV28 and TRBJ1-3, is as follows: DVKVTQSSRYLVKRTGEKVFLECVQDMDHENMFWYRQDPGLGLRLIYFSYDVKMKEKGDIPEGYSVSREKKERFSLILESASTNQTSMYLCASSPSTGNTIYFGEGSWLTVV.

In this sample, this clone turned up a few times. The chain uses TRBV4-1 and TRBJ2-7; 12 nucleotides match TRBD2. The CDR3 has 15 residues. Losses at the gene ends were 4 bases for V and 3 bases for J; bases not matched to a gene: 4. Per germline, CDR1 MGHRA and CDR2 YSYEKL. The CDR3 DNA reads TGCGCCAGCAGCCTGAGACTAGCGGGAGACTACGAGCAGTACTTC. Its translation is CASSLRLAGDYEQYF.

This chain's CDR3 is CASSPPQGHYEQYF. DNA for the CDR3: TGTGCCAGCAGTCCCCCCCAGGGTCACTACGAGCAGTACTTC. The V gene is TRBV6-5, the J gene TRBJ2-7; possible D gene TRBD1, 5 bases. This CDR3 has 14 amino acids. The germline V gene has CDR1 MNHEY and CDR2 SVGAGI. The V end was cut by 5 bases, the J end by 3 bases, with 14 bases between.

CDR3 in amino acids: CASSLFKGGISYEQYF. For the CDR3, the DNA is TGTGCCAGCAGCTTATTCAAGGGAGGGATCTCCTACGAGCAGTACTTC. The V and J genes are TRBV7-9 and TRBJ2-7, with 7 bases aligning to TRBD2. Per germline, CDR1 SEHNR and CDR2 FQNEAQ (reference sequence). The CDR3 has 16 amino acids. V gave up 2 bases and J gave up 0 bases; unmatched junction bases: 7.

This clone was recorded at least ten times. The chain combines TRBV14 with TRBJ2-2; 8 bases are shared with TRBD2. Trimming took 5 bases from V and 5 from J; bases not matched to a gene: 16. Germline lookup yields CDR1 SGHDN and CDR2 FVKESK. The CDR3 spans 18 residues. The CDR3 sequence: CASSSQTHGTRGTGELFF. DNA for the CDR3: TGTGCCAGCAGCTCACAAACCCACGGGACTAGGGGGACCGGGGAGCTGTTTTTT. Supplemented by reference TRBV14 and TRBJ2-2, the full variable domain reads EAGVTQFPSHSVIEKGQTVTLRCDPISGHDNLYWYRRVMGKEIKFLLHFVKESKQDESGMPNNRFLAERTGGTYSTLKVQPAELEDSGVYFCASSSQTHGTRGTGELFFGEGSRLTVL.

V usage is TRBV4-1 and J usage is TRBJ1-1; no definite D call. Trimming took off 1 base at V and 4 bases at J, with 10 bases between the two ends. CDR3 length equals 14 residues. Looked up from germline, CDR1 is MGHRA and CDR2 is YSYEKL. CDR3 sequence (DNA): TGCGCCAGCAGCCAAGTAGAGGCCGGCACTGAAGCTTTCTTT. Translation: CASSQVEAGTEAFF.

The chain couples TRBV5-1 to TRBJ1-1; 9 nucleotides line up with TRBD1. V lost 4 bases and J lost 4; bases outside the gene matches: 8. The CDR3 contains 15 residues. Germline CDR1 SGHRS, CDR2 YFSETQ. CDR3 sequence: CASSPGTGMATEAFF. The CDR3 coding sequence is TGCGCCAGCAGCCCTGGGACAGGGATGGCCACTGAAGCTTTCTTT.

For this clone: Other nucleotide sequences in the sample specify the same CDR3. The chain employs TRBV5-4 and TRBJ1-2; 7 nucleotides agree with TRBD1. Germline V gene lookup returns CDR1 SGHNT and CDR2 YYREEE (reference sequence). This CDR3 comprises 14 residues. Losses at the gene ends were 4 bases for V and 2 bases for J; bases not matched to a gene: 5. CDR3 DNA sequence: TGTGCCAGCAGCCCGAGGGGACAGAACTATGGCTACACCTTC. Translated, it gives CASSPRGQNYGYTF. The full variable domain, rest sourced from reference TRBV5-4 and TRBJ1-2, is ETGVTQSPTHLIKTRGQQVTLRCSSQSGHNTVSWYQQALGQGPQFIFQYYREEENGRGNFPPRFSGLQFPNYSSELNVNALELDDSALYLCASSPRGQNYGYTFGSGTRLTVV.

V gene TRBV4-3 combines with J gene TRBJ1-1; TRBD1 matches 9 bases. V dropped 0 bases and J dropped 0; count of bases not matched to a gene: 11. Per germline, CDR1 LGHNA and CDR2 YSLEER. The CDR3 consists of 19 residues. The CDR3 bases are TGCGCCAGCAGCCAAGAGTCGGGGACAGGGCTCGGTGTGAACACTGAAGCTTTCTTT. Translated: CASSQESGTGLGVNTEAFF.

J is TRBJ1-2 and V is TRBV5-8; possible D gene TRBD1, 6 bases. This CDR3 spans 11 amino acids. Germline loops: CDR1 SGHTS, CDR2 YDEGEE. Deletions cut 6 bases from V and 5 bases from J, with 8 bases between. The chain's CDR3 is CASTQGYGYTF. In DNA, the CDR3 is TGTGCCAGCACCCAGGGGTATGGCTACACCTTC.

The CDR3 nucleotides are TGTGCCAGCAGCCAAGATTTAGGGAGGACTGAAGCTTTCTTT. Residues: CASSQDLGRTEAFF. This sequence joins TRBV3-1 (or the pseudogene TRBV3-2) and TRBJ1-1; no reliable D call. This CDR3 region has 14 residues. Germline V lookup: CDR1 LGHDT, CDR2 YNNKEL (reference sequence). Between the trimmed V and J ends, which lost 0 bases and 5 bases, there was a span of 10 bases.

The chain combines TRBV7-3 with TRBJ2-1; 13 nucleotides agree with TRBD2. Germline-derived CDR1 and CDR2 are SGHTA and FQGTGA. Trimming at V came to 5 bases and at J to 7 bases, leaving 11 bases not matched to a gene. This CDR3 contains 17 residues. Here the CDR3 reads CASSPVTSGRAGNEQFF. CDR3 DNA: TGTGCCAGCAGCCCCGTAACTAGCGGGAGGGCCGGTAATGAGCAGTTCTTC.

J is TRBJ1-6 and V is TRBV7-9, with D uncertain. The germline V gene encodes CDR1 SEHNR and CDR2 FQNEAQ (reference sequence). The V end was cut by 5 bases, the J end by 2 bases, with 13 bases between. This CDR3 spans 16 amino acids. In DNA, the CDR3 is TGTGCCAGCAGCCTCGGGTCGGCGCCCTATAATTCACCCCTCCACTTT. Translating it yields CASSLGSAPYNSPLHF.

The rearrangement links TRBV7-9 to TRBJ1-3; D ambiguous. The germline CDR1 and CDR2 sequences are SEHNR and FQNEAQ (reference sequence). The CDR3 is made up of 15 amino acids. The V end was cut by 6 bases, the J end by 0 bases, with 12 bases between. CDR3 sequence (DNA): TGTGCCAGCAGGCGGTCTTTGTCCTCTGGAAACACCATATATTTT. Its translation: CASRRSLSSGNTIYF.

J is TRBJ1-3 and V is TRBV28; 8 bases map to TRBD1. V lost 8 bases, J lost 1 base, and 7 bases stayed unmatched. CDR3 length: 15 amino acids. Germline CDR1 and CDR2: MDHEN and SYDVKM. The CDR3 DNA reads as TGTGCCAGCGCTCCGGACAGGGAGTCTGGAAACACCATATATTTT. It is translated as CASAPDRESGNTIYF.

The rearrangement uses TRBV29-1 and TRBJ2-7; perhaps TRBD1 as D (5 bases). V was pared by 0 bases and J by 0 bases, with 9 bases between. The CDR3 spans 14 residues. The germline V gene has CDR1 SQVTM and CDR2 ANQGSEA. The CDR3 loop reads CSVEDRQSSYEQYF. As DNA, the CDR3 is TGCAGCGTTGAAGATCGACAGAGCTCCTACGAGCAGTACTTC.

In nucleotides, the CDR3 is TGTGCCAGCATAGGGGACAGATCCTATAATTCACCCCTCCACTTT. As protein: CASIGDRSYNSPLHF. J is TRBJ1-6 and V is TRBV6-5; 7 bases fit TRBD1. The germline V gene has CDR1 MNHEY and CDR2 SVGAGI. V lost 7 bases to trimming and J lost 1 base; unmatched junction nucleotides: 4. This CDR3 contains 15 residues.

The rearrangement uses TRBV2 and TRBJ1-6; 10 bases map to TRBD1. Per germline, CDR1 SNHLY and CDR2 FYNNEI. The V gene end was trimmed by 9 bases and the J gene end by 7 bases; junction bases not matched to a gene: 6. The CDR3 totals 14 residues. The CDR3 coding sequence is TGTGCCAGAAGACAGGGGGCAGTAAATTCACCCCTCCACTTT. This gives the protein CARRQGAVNSPLHF. Looking up the rest from reference TRBV2 and TRBJ1-6 gives the full variable domain: EPEVTQTPSHQVTQMGQEVILRCVPISNHLYFYWYRQILGQKVEFLVSFYNNEISEKSEIFDDQFSVERPDGSNFTLKIRSTKLEDSAMYFCARRQGAVNSPLHFGNGTRLTVT.

DNA for the CDR3: TGCGCCAGCAGCTTGGCCGTGGGGGCCTCCTACAATGAGCAGTTCTTC. This translates into CASSLAVGASYNEQFF. The V call is TRBV5-1, the J call TRBJ2-1, with D possibly matching TRBD1 (6 bases). The germline V gene has CDR1 SGHRS and CDR2 YFSETQ. Trimming cost V 0 bases and J 0 bases, with 10 bases left between them. The CDR3 sequence is 16 residues long.